What follows are 13 T cell receptor beta chains derived from one specimen sequenced in a study of T cell responses to AZD1222 COVID-19 vaccine. Clones were sequenced by immunoSEQ multiplex PCR, and TCRdb holds only the in-frame ones, with some missing. The repertoire holds approximately 90,000 clones, about 88% seen once, with approximately 3% in the top ten. Specimen: peripheral blood, collected on day 0 of AZD1222 vaccination. All receptors derive from an adult in good health.

The V gene is TRBV18, the J gene TRBJ2-3; D unclear. V lost 2 bases, J lost 1 base, and 4 bases lay in between. The CDR3 totals 13 residues. Germline-derived CDR1 and CDR2 are KGHSH and LQKENI. CDR3 in DNA: TGTGCCAGCTCACCAGGTGGCACAGATACGCAGTATTTT. The encoded protein is CASSPGGTDTQYF.

The V and J genes are TRBV9 and TRBJ1-2; 9 positions agree with TRBD1. Germline lookup yields CDR1 SGDLS and CDR2 YYNGEE. With 4 bases clipped from V and 0 bases from J, the junction kept 10 bases outside the gene matches. The CDR3 is 17 amino acids. CDR3 sequence: CASSLSTGGNSNYGYTF. The DNA for the CDR3 is TGTGCCAGCAGCCTCTCGACAGGGGGGAATTCTAACTATGGCTACACCTTC.

The rearrangement links TRBV7-6 to TRBJ1-1, with 9 bases fitting TRBD1. The CDR3 runs to 18 residues. V gave up 0 bases and J gave up 4 bases; unmatched junction bases: 12. The germline gives CDR1 SGHVS, CDR2 FNYEAQ. The CDR3 here is CASSLAGTGQGGRTEAFF. As DNA, the CDR3 is TGTGCCAGCAGCTTAGCTGGTACGGGACAGGGAGGACGCACTGAAGCTTTCTTT.

The chain carries TRBV7-9 and TRBJ1-5, with TRBD1 matching 10 bases. Germline V gene data show CDR1 as SEHNR and CDR2 as FQNEAQ (reference sequence). V shed 5 bases, J shed 4 bases, and the junction held 5 bases outside the gene matches. There are 15 residues in the CDR3. The CDR3: CASSPGQGENQPQHF. The CDR3 nucleotides are TGTGCCAGCAGCCCCGGACAGGGGGAAAATCAGCCCCAGCATTTT.

The gene calls are TRBV6-5 and TRBJ1-6; D is uncertain. CDR3 size: 13 residues. V dropped 5 bases and J dropped 18 bases, with 20 bases sitting between them. CDR1 is MNHEY, CDR2 SVGAGI, per germline. The CDR3 bases are TGTGCCAGCAGTCCCCTCTGGGGTAGGTTGTCCCACTTT. Translating gives CASSPLWGRLSHF.

The V gene is TRBV9, the J gene TRBJ2-1; unclear D gene. The V end was cut by 0 bases, the J end by 9 bases, with 7 bases between. CDR1 and CDR2 (germline): SGDLS, YYNGEE. This CDR3 is 12 amino acids long. The CDR3 nucleotides are TGTGCCAGCAGCGTAGTCCCCTCTGAGCAGTTCTTC. Translating it yields CASSVVPSEQFF.

The rearrangement joins TRBV4-1 to TRBJ1-1; D gene uncertain. CDR1 is MGHRA and CDR2 is YSYEKL in the germline V gene. This CDR3 contains 15 residues. V was pared by 0 bases and J by 3 bases, with 11 bases between. In DNA form, the CDR3 reads TGCGCCAGCAGCCAAGAATCCGGTGGGTACACTGAAGCTTTCTTT. Amino acid sequence: CASSQESGGYTEAFF.

This chain connects TRBV5-1 to TRBJ1-1, with a possible D match to TRBD1 (5 bases). Germline CDR1 is SGHRS and CDR2 is YFSETQ. V was cut by 4 bases and J by 4 bases, with 8 bases left in between. This CDR3 spans 12 amino acids. In DNA form, the CDR3 reads TGCGCCAGCAGCCTCCAGGGCACTGAAGCTTTCTTT. Protein: CASSLQGTEAFF.

This rearrangement joins TRBV12-3 or TRBV12-4 to TRBJ1-1; D gene ambiguous. Trimming pared 1 base from V and 7 bases from J, leaving 10 bases between. The CDR3 is 13 residues long. Written as DNA, the CDR3 is TGTGCCAGCAGTTTAGGGACGGACCTTGAAGCTTTCTTT. Encoded protein: CASSLGTDLEAFF.

This clone was seen a single time. The CDR3 DNA is TGTGCCAGCAGCCCGCACAACGCAGACACTGAAGCTTTCTTT. This encodes CASSPHNADTEAFF. The chain has TRBV7-9 and TRBJ1-1; D remains ambiguous. This CDR3 is built from 14 residues. From germline, CDR1 is SEHNR and CDR2 FQNEAQ (reference sequence). With 5 bases removed from V and 3 bases from J, the gap between germline ends came to 13 bases.

The V gene is TRBV19, the J gene TRBJ1-1; no reliable D call. CDR3 size: 12 residues. The V end lost 6 bases, the J end lost 1 base, and 6 bases lay between the germline ends. CDR1 is LNHDA, CDR2 SQIVND, per germline (reference sequence). The CDR3 DNA is TGTGCCAGTAGGCCCGGGAACACTGAAGCTTTCTTT. Translating it yields CASRPGNTEAFF.

V and J are TRBV5-5 and TRBJ1-2; D is possibly TRBD1 (5 bases). Deletions cut 4 bases from V and 2 bases from J, with 15 bases between. The germline gives CDR1 SGHKS, CDR2 YYEKEE (reference sequence). The CDR3 is made up of 15 amino acids. The CDR3 loop reads CASSPRDGSNYGYTF. CDR3 coding DNA: TGTGCCAGCAGCCCCCGGGACGGATCCAACTATGGCTACACCTTC.

This clone was seen more than once but under ten times. V is TRBV6-5 and J is TRBJ2-2; D unresolved. The CDR3 runs to 14 residues. In germline, CDR1 is MNHEY, CDR2 SVGAGI. Between the trimmed V and J ends, which lost 0 bases and 7 bases, there was a span of 9 bases. The DNA for the CDR3 is TGTGCCAGCAGTTACTCTTCTGACGGCGGGGAGCTGTTTTTT. Translated, it gives CASSYSSDGGELFF.